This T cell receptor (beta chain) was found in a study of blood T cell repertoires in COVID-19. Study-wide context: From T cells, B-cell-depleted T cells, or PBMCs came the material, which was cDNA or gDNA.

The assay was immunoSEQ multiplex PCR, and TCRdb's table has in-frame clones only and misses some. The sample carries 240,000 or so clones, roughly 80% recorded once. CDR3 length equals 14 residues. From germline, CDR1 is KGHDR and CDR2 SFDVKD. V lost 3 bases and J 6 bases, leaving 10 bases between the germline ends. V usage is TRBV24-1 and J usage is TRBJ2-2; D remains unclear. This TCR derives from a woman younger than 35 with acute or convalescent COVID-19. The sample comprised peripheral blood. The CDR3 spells CATSDGPRSGELFF. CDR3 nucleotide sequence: TGTGCCACCAGTGATGGCCCTAGGTCCGGGGAGCTGTTTTTT.